What follows is one T cell receptor beta chain and its context. The table lists this clonotype with many counts. The antigen it binds to is not known. Per-base qualities were not stored, and no clone one base away is much larger. The sample's treatment or condition, from its label and the paper: live attenuated yellow fever vaccine strain. PBMCs were isolated from peripheral blood using a standard Ficoll-Paque protocol. Dynabeads CD4 and CD8 positive selection kits were used to isolate the CD4 and CD8 T-cell fractions. TriZol was used to extract RNA from bulk PBMCs, from CD4 and CD8 fractions, and from dextramer-positive and dextramer-negative fractions. The cysteine opens and the phenylalanine closes a CDR3 of 13 amino acids. Left in the record is the CDR3 DNA by itself, 39 bases read in frame from the first base. Ends trimmed: V by 6 bases, J by 4 bases; bases unmatched to a gene: 3. The run used an Illumina NovaSeq 6000. TCR cDNA was synthesized by 5'RACE template switching, which introduced a universal primer site and unique molecular identifiers. cDNA synthesis was primed from both the TCR alpha and TCR beta constant segments. Two PCR steps were used to amplify libraries, with sample barcodes and sequencing adapters being added in the second step. Sequencing of libraries was performed on Illumina HiSeq 2500 (2x100 bp) or NovaSeq (2x150 bp). The study's processing was this. MIGEC handled demultiplexing of reads and collapsing into UMI consensus sequences, while MiXCR performed V(D)J alignment. Vaccine-responding clonotypes were defined with edgeR using replicate PBMC samples, requiring FDR below 0.01 and a log2 fold change above 5 up to day 15. Each bulk clonotype received a CD4 or CD8 identity based on whether the sequenced CD4 or CD8 repertoire contained that clonotype at higher abundance. TCRdb trimmed public reads at Q25 via fastp, called clones via MiXCR and kept in-frame beta chains. Rows are combined by CDR3 protein, so each entry shows the most common genes and DNA. These V and J calls originate from TCRdb's pipeline instead of the authors' own analysis. The sample table records 150,000 or so distinct CDR3 sequences; around 9% of these occur just once. About a third of the sample belongs to the ten largest clones.

This entry comes from a study of T cells after yellow fever vaccination (dated by TCRdb to about 2019). Regarding the study in general: The SMART-Seq v4 Ultra Low Input RNA kit was used to prepare libraries from fractions with low cell numbers. To follow T-cell clones before and after primary and booster YFV17D yellow fever vaccination, bulk TCR alpha and beta repertoires were sequenced over time. Two healthy male donors, one aged 18 to 30 and one aged 30 to 40 years, were included in the cohort. Blood was collected at multiple timepoints before and after primary and secondary immunization, and bulk PBMC replicates and cell subsets were isolated.

Study-wide findings and limitations: The study included only a couple of donors, which limits how far the findings can be generalized. A small fraction of clonotypes appeared in both the CD4 and CD8 compartments, likely as a result of convergent recombination. Computational filtering was required because FACS-sorted repertoires could contain abundant contaminating clonotypes from the bulk population. The secondary T-cell response was weaker than the primary response but faster, peaking on day 5 instead of day 15. After the booster, most clones that had expanded after primary vaccination were detected again (over 95% of CD4 and under 90% of CD8), suggesting broad maintenance of memory.

The V and J segments used are TRBV12-3 or TRBV12-4 and TRBJ1-1, with TRBD1 identical over 9 junction bases. The specimen comprised CD8+ T cells sorted from PBMCs, sampled 45 days after the yellow fever booster vaccination. This clonotype was obtained from a man younger than 35 who received the YFV17D yellow fever vaccine. The DNA sequence is TGTGCCAGCAGAGGACAGGGGTTCACTGAAGCTTTCTTT. Translated, this is CASRGQGFTEAFF.